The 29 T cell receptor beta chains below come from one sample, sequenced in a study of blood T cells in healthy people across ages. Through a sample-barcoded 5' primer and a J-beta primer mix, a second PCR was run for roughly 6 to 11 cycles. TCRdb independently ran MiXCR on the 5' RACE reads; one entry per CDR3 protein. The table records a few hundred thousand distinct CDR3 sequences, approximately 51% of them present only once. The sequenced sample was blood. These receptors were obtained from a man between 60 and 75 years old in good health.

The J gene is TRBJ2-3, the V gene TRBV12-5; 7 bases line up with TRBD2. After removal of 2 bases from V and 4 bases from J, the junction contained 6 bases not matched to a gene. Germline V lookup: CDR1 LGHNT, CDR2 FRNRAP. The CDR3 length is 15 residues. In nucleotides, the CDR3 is TGTGCTAGTGGTTTGAGCGGGGCCACGGCAGATACGCAGTATTTT. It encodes CASGLSGATADTQYF.

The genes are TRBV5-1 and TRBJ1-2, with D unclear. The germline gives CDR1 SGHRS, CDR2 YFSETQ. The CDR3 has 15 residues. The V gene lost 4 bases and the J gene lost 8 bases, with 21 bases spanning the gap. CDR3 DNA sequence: TGCGCCAGCAGCCCCCTACAGTCCGCTGCGGTCGGCTACACCTTC. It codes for CASSPLQSAAVGYTF.

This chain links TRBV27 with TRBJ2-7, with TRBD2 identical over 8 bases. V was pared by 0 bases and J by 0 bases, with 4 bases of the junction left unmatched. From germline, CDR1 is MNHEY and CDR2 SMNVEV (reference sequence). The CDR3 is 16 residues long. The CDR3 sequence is CASSLSLLAASYEQYF. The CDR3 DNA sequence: TGTGCCAGCAGTTTATCCCTACTAGCGGCCTCCTACGAGCAGTACTTC.

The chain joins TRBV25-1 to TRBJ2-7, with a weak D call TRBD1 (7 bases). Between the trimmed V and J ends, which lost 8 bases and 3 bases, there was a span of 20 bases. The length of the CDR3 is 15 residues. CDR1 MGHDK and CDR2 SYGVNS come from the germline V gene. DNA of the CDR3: TGTGCCAGCGGGGACAGCCGGCGACTAGTCTACGAGCAGTACTTC. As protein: CASGDSRRLVYEQYF.

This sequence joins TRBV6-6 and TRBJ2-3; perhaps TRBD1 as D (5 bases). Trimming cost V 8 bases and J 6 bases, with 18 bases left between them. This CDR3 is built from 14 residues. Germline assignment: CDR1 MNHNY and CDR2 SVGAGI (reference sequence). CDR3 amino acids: CASPRGPGIDTQYF. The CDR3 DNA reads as TGTGCCAGCCCAAGAGGTCCAGGGATCGATACGCAGTATTTT.

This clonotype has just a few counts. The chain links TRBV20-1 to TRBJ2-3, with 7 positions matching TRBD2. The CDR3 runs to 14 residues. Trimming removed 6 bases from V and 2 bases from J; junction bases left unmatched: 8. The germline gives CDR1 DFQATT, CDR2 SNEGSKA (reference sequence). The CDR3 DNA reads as TGCAGTGCGACTAGCAAGGGGTTCACAGATACGCAGTATTTT. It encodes CSATSKGFTDTQYF.

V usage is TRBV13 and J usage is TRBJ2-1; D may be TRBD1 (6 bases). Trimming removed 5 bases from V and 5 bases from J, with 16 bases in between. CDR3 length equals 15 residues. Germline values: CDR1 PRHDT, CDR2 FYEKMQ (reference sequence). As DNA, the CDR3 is TGTGCCAGCAGCCCAAAGAAGGGGGTGAACAATGAGCAGTTCTTC. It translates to CASSPKKGVNNEQFF.

CDR3 coding DNA: TGCAGTGCTAGGCGGGGGGGGCCTCACCAAGAGACCCAGTACTTC. Amino acid sequence: CSARRGGPHQETQYF. The rearrangement links TRBV20-1 to TRBJ2-5, with 9 bases matching TRBD2. Looked up from germline, CDR1 is DFQATT and CDR2 is SNEGSKA (reference sequence). V shed 3 bases, J shed 0 bases, and the junction held 5 bases outside the gene matches. The CDR3 is made up of 15 amino acids.

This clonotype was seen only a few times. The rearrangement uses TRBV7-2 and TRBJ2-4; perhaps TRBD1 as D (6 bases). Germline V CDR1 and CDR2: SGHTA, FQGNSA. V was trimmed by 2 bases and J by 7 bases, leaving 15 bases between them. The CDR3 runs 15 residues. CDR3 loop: CASSLRDTFLNIQYF. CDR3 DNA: TGTGCCAGCAGCTTAAGGGACACTTTTTTGAACATTCAGTACTTC. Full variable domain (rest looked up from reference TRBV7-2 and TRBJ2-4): GAGVSQSPSNKVTEKGKDVELRCDPISGHTALYWYRQSLGQGLEFLIYFQGNSAPDKSGLPSDRFSAERTGGSVSTLTIQRTQQEDSAVYLCASSLRDTFLNIQYFGAGTRLSVL.

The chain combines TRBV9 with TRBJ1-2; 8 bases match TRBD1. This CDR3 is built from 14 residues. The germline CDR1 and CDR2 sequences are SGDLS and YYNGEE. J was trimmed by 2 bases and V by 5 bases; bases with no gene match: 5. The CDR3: CASSARTGNYGYTF. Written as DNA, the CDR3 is TGTGCCAGCAGTGCCAGGACAGGGAACTATGGCTACACCTTC.

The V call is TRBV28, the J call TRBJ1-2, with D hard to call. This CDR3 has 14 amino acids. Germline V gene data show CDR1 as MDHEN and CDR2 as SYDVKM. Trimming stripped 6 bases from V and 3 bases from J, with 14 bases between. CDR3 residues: CASRNGWMDYGYTF. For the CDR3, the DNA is TGTGCCAGCAGGAACGGCTGGATGGACTATGGCTACACCTTC.

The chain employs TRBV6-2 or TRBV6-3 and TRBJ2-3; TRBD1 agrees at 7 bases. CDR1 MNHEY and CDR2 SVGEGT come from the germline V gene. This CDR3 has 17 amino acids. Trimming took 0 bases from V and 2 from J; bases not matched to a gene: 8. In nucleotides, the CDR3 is TGTGCCAGCAGTTACTCCCGACAGGGAATCAACACAGATACGCAGTATTTT. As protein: CASSYSRQGINTDTQYF.

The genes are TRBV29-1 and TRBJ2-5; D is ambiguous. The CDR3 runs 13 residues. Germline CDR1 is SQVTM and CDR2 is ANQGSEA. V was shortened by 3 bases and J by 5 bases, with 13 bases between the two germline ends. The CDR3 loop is CSVDIGQSETQYF. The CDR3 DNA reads TGCAGCGTTGATATAGGGCAGTCTGAGACCCAGTACTTC.

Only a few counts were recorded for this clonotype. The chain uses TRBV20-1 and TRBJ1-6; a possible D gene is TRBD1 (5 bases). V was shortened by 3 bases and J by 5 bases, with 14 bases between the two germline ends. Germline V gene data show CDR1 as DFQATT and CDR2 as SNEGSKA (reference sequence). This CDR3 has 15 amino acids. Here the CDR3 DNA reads TGCAGTGCTAGGGATGCAGGGCTGAATAATTCACCCCTCCACTTT. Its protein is CSARDAGLNNSPLHF.

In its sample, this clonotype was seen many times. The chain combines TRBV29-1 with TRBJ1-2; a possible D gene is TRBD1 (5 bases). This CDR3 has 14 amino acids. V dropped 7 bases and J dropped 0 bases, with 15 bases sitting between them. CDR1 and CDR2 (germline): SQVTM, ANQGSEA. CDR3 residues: CSADVTDSNYGYTF. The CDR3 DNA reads TGCAGCGCTGACGTGACAGACTCTAACTATGGCTACACCTTC.

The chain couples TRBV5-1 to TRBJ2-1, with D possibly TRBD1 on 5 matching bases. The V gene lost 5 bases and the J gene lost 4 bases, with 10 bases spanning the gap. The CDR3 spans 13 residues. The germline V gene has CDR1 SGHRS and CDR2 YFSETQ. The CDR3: CASSTDSYNEQFF. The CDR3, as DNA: TGCGCCAGCAGTACAGACAGTTACAATGAGCAGTTCTTC.

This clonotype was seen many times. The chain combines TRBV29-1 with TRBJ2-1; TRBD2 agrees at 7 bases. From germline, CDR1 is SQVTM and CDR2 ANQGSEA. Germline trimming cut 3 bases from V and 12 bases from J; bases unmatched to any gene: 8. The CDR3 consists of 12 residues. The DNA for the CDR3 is TGCAGCGTTGAGGGGTCGGGAGGAGGGCAGTTCTTC. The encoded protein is CSVEGSGGGQFF.

CDR3: CATRGAEGFSGANVLTF. The DNA for the CDR3 is TGTGCCACCAGAGGGGCAGAGGGCTTCTCCGGGGCCAACGTCCTGACTTTC. The genes are TRBV15 and TRBJ2-6, with D perhaps given as TRBD1 or TRBD2 (5 bases each). The length of the CDR3 is 17 residues. Germline V CDR1 and CDR2: LNHNV, YYDKDF (reference sequence). V was trimmed by 6 bases and J by 4 bases, leaving 19 bases between them.

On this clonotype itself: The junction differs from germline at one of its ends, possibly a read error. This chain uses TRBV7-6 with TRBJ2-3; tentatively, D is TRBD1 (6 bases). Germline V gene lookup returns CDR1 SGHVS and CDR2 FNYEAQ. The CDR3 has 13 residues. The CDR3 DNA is TGTGCCAGCAGCGGCTTTAGGACAGATACGCGGTATTTT. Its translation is CASSGFRTDTRYF.

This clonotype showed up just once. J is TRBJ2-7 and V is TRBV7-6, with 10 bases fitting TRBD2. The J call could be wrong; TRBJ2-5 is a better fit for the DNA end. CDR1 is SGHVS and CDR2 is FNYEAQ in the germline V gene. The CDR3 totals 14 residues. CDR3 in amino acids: CASSLRTSGGTQYF. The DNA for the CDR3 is TGTGCCAGCAGCTTACGGACTAGCGGCGGGACCCAGTACTTC.

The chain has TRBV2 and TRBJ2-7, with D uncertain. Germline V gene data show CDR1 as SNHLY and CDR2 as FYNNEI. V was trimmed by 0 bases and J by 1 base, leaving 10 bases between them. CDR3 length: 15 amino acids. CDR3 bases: TGTGCCAGCAGTGAAGCGCAACCTGTGTCCTACGAGCAGTACTTC. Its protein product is CASSEAQPVSYEQYF.

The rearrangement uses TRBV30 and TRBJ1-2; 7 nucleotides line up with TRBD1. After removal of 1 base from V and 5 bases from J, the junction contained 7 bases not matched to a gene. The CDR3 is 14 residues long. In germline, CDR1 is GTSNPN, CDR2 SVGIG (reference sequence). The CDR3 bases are TGTGCCTGGAGTGCTGACAGGGATGGGTATGGCTACACCTTC. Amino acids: CAWSADRDGYGYTF.

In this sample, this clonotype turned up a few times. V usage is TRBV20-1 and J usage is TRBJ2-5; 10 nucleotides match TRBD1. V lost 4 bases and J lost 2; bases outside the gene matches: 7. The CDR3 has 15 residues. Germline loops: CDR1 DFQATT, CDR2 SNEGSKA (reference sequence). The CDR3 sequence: CSATGQGGRQETQYF. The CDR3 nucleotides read TGCAGTGCTACTGGACAGGGGGGTAGGCAAGAGACCCAGTACTTC.

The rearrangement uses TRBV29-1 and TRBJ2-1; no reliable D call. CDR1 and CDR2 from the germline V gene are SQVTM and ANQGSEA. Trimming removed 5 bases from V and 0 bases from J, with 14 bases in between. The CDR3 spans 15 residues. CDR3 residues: CSVFSRDNSYNEQFF. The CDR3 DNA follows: TGCAGCGTTTTCAGCAGAGACAACTCCTACAATGAGCAGTTCTTC.

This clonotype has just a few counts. CDR3 sequence reads: CASSQTGRNPDEQFF. CDR3 DNA: TGTGCCAGCAGCCAGACAGGGAGAAATCCCGATGAGCAGTTCTTC. The chain employs TRBV14 and TRBJ2-1; TRBD1 matches 7 bases. Germline assignment: CDR1 SGHDN and CDR2 FVKESK. This CDR3 spans 15 amino acids. Unmatched junction bases numbered 10, after V lost 3 bases and J lost 8 bases.

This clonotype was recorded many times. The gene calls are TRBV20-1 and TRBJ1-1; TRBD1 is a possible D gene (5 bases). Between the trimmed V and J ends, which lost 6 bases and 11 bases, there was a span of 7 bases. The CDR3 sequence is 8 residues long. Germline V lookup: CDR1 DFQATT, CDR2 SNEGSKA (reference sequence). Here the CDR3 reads CSAGAAFF. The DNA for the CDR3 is TGCAGTGCCGGGGCGGCTTTCTTT.

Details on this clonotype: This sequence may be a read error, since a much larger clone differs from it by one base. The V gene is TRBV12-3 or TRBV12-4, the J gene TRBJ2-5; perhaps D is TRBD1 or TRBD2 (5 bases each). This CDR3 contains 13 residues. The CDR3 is CTSTGTGRETQYF. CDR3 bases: TGTACCAGCACCGGGACGGGTCGAGAGACCCAGTACTTC.

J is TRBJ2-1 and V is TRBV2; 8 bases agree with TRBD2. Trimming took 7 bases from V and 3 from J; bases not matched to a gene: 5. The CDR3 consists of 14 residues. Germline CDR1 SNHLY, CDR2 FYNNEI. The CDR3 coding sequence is TGTGCCAGCATGGGTCTAGCGGGCTACAATGAGCAGTTCTTC. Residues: CASMGLAGYNEQFF.

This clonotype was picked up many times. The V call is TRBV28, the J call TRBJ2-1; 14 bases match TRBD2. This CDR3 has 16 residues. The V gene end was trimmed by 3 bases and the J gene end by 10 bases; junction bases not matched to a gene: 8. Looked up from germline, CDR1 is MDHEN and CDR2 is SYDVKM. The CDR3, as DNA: TGTGCCAGCAGTTTGGGGGGACTAGCGGGAGTAGGGGAGCAGTTCTTC. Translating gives CASSLGGLAGVGEQFF.